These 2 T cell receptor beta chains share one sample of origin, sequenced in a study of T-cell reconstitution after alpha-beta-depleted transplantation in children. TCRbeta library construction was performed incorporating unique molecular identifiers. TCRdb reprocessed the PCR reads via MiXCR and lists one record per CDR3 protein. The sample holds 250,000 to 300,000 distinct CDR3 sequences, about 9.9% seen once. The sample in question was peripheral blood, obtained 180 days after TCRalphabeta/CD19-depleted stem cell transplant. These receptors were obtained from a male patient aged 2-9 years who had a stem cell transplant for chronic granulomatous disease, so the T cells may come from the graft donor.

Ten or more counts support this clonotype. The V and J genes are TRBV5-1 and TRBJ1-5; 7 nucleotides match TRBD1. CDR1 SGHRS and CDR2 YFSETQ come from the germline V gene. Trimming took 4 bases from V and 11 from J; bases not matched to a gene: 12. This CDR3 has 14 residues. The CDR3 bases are TGCGCCAGCAGCGTGGACAGGCCCAACGGGGCCCAGCATTTT. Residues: CASSVDRPNGAQHF.

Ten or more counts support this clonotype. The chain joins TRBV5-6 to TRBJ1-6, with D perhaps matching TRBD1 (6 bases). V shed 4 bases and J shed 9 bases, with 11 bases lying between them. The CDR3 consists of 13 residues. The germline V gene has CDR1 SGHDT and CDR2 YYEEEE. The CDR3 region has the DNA TGTGCCAGCAGCAGGAGGGGGAGTTCACCCCTCCACTTT. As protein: CASSRRGSSPLHF.